This record concerns one T cell receptor (beta chain) sequence. There are 14 residues in the CDR3. Trimming stripped 3 bases from V and 3 bases from J, with 11 bases between. Germline V lookup: CDR1 KGHSH, CDR2 LQKENI. TCRdb called the RT-PCR reads again in MiXCR, with one record for every CDR3 protein. The sample contains fewer than 550,000 distinct CDR3 sequences, about 25% of which appear only once. This record comes from a study of response to subunit inactivated influenza vaccine. This sequence was found in a man between 45 and 60 years old who received an inactivated influenza vaccine. V is TRBV18 and J is TRBJ1-1; D unclear. This material consisted of CD4+ T cells sorted from PBMCs, taken more than 4 days after vaccination. The CDR3 reads CASSPSGRYTEAFF. The DNA of the CDR3 is TGTGCCAGCTCACCCTCAGGACGGTACACTGAAGCTTTCTTT.